This T cell receptor beta chain was recovered during a study of low-dose radiotherapy and immunotherapy resistance in tumors (dated by TCRdb to between 2021 and 2022). Concerning the study at large: Cohort 1 received 0.5 Gy per fraction every 2 weeks, with a prescribed total PTV dose of 6.5 Gy. In Cohort 2, 1 Gy per fraction was delivered every two weeks, for a total of 13 Gy over 26 weeks. Patients were given nivolumab as a 240 mg flat dose every two weeks and ipilimumab at 1 mg/kg every six weeks, with both drugs delivered intravenously. Intravenous cyclophosphamide at 200 mg/m2 was administered every two weeks, one day ahead of each radiation and immunotherapy administration. Patients took aspirin 300 mg orally once daily for four cycles, starting on cycle 1 day 1. No randomization into treatment groups was done for the people taking part in the trial. The translational analysis covered eight patients: three from the first dose cohort and the first five from the second dose cohort.

Taken from the germline V gene, the CDR1 and CDR2 loops are SGHAT and FQNNGV. The junction shows trimming of 1 base on V and 9 bases on J, plus 7 bases between the germline ends. Inclusive of the bounding cysteine and phenylalanine, the CDR3 is 13 residues long. The entry retains the CDR3 DNA only, 39 bases that are in frame from base 1. Many counts were recorded for this clonotype. This receptor's antigen is unknown. The sample holds no much larger clone one base away, and base qualities are not on file. Reads for this sample came from an Illumina HiSeq 2500. Superscript III and a set of TRAV- and TRBV-specific primers were used to synthesize first-strand cDNA, so that both TCRalpha and TCRbeta chains were covered. A roughly 19-cycle PCR with Phusion amplified the TCRs, pairing a constant-region primer with the adapter that was attached to the V primers. Amplification of the isolated mRNA was done with the MessageAmp II aRNA Amplification Kit, which involved a roughly 16-hour in vitro transcription at 37 degrees C. The Dynabeads mRNA DIRECT Purification Kit was used to isolate the mRNA for TCR sequencing. Indexed Illumina adapters were added in a second Phusion PCR of 20 to 25 cycles, and the PCR products were purified with AMPure XP beads. Per the original workflow: Using custom Perl scripts, TCR sequences that encoded the same protein were pooled, out-of-frame sequences were dropped, and the abundance of each clonotype was calculated. Any TCR sequence backed by just one read was left out of the analysis. Shannon entropy, Gini index, clonality, richness, and the frequency of TCRs shared between repertoires were included as repertoire metrics. The public sequencing data were trimmed at Q25 with fastp and processed into clonotypes with MiXCR by TCRdb, which kept only in-frame beta chains. Each entry is one CDR3 protein sequence, shown with its most common DNA and genes. The V and J calls follow TCRdb's processing rather than the paper's. For this sample the table gives 50,000 or so distinct CDR3 sequences, of which around a quarter were detected only once. About 7% of the sample rests with the top ten.

The sample's time point label, decoded: after trial treatment. In the paper's terms, the treatment or condition label means: LDRT plus nivolumab, ipilimumab, low-dose cyclophosphamide and aspirin (RACIN trial). Donors were enrolled in RACIN, a single-arm phase I dose-escalation trial in which nivolumab, ipilimumab, aspirin, low-dose cyclophosphamide and low-dose radiotherapy were combined. Eligible patients had advanced, TIL-negative solid tumors. The source is a male donor with prostate cancer. The chain joins TRBV11-2 to TRBJ1-6; a tentative D call is TRBD1 (5 bases match). The sample here was PBMCs, taken after low-dose radiotherapy plus immunotherapy. Here the CDR3 is given as CASSLGGSSPLHF. The nucleotide sequence reads as follows: TGTGCCAGCAGCTTAGGGGGGAGTTCACCCCTCCACTTT.